A single sample gave rise to the 15 T cell receptor beta chains below, sequenced in a study of blood T cell repertoires in COVID-19. Assay: immunoSEQ multiplex PCR; the TCRdb copy retains only in-frame clones and omits some. The sample lists 150,000 to 180,000 clones; 80% to 90% were seen once. The sample was peripheral blood. All receptors come from a woman in her thirties or forties with acute or convalescent COVID-19.

The chain carries TRBV19 and TRBJ1-1; D gene unclear. Trimming stripped 3 bases from V and 5 bases from J, with 13 bases between. The CDR3 extends over 14 amino acids. Germline CDR1 and CDR2: LNHDA and SQIVND (reference sequence). CDR3 nucleotides: TGTGCCAGTAGTATCTCCTATGGGAGAACTGAAGCTTTCTTT. It encodes CASSISYGRTEAFF. The full variable domain, in which reference TRBV19 and TRBJ1-1 provide the parts outside the CDR3, is DGGITQSPKYLFRKEGQNVTLSCEQNLNHDAMYWYRQDPGQGLRLIYYSQIVNDFQKGDIAEGYSVSREKKESFPLTVTSAQKNPTAFYLCASSISYGRTEAFFGQGTRLTVV.

This clone was counted a single time. The chain links TRBV11-2 to TRBJ2-2; 13 bases map to TRBD2. V lost 5 bases to trimming and J lost 2 bases; unmatched junction nucleotides: 5. The CDR3 runs to 17 residues. Germline loops: CDR1 SGHAT, CDR2 FQNNGV. CDR3 loop: CASSPGLAGVNTGELFF. The DNA for the CDR3 is TGTGCCAGCAGCCCCGGACTAGCGGGGGTCAACACCGGGGAGCTGTTTTTT.

The J gene is TRBJ2-5, the V gene TRBV28; weak D call: TRBD1 (6 bases). Germline values: CDR1 MDHEN, CDR2 SYDVKM. The CDR3 is 13 amino acids. The V end lost 10 bases, the J end lost 0 bases, and 12 bases lay between the germline ends. In DNA, the CDR3 is TGTGCCACCAATCAGGGGTACCAAGAGACCCAGTACTTC. This codes for CATNQGYQETQYF.

The chain is built from TRBV11-2 and TRBJ1-6; D is unclear. Per germline, CDR1 SGHAT and CDR2 FQNNGV. This CDR3 contains 14 residues. Trimming removed 3 bases from V and 4 bases from J, with 7 bases in between. CDR3 amino acids: CASSFAQYNSPLHF. The CDR3 nucleotides read TGTGCCAGCAGCTTCGCACAGTATAATTCACCCCTCCACTTT.

The rearrangement links TRBV2 to TRBJ2-3; the match to TRBD2 covers 12 bases. Germline trimming cut 7 bases from V and 3 bases from J; bases unmatched to any gene: 5. Germline V CDR1 and CDR2: SNHLY, FYNNEI. The CDR3 sequence is 15 residues long. CDR3 residues: CASTLAGGGTDTQYF. DNA for the CDR3: TGTGCCAGCACACTAGCGGGGGGCGGTACAGATACGCAGTATTTT.

This clone is a singleton in its sample. V and J are TRBV5-8 and TRBJ1-6; D gene uncertain. The CDR3 has 14 amino acids. Germline CDR1 SGHTS, CDR2 YDEGEE. Deletions cut 3 bases from V and 8 bases from J, with 12 bases between. CDR3 DNA: TGTGCCAGCAGCTCTCGGGGTGACTATTCACCCCTCCACTTT. The encoded protein is CASSSRGDYSPLHF.

The V call is TRBV6-5, the J call TRBJ1-2, with D possibly being TRBD1 (5 bases). The V end was cut by 6 bases, the J end by 8 bases, with 13 bases between. CDR1 is MNHEY, CDR2 SVGAGI, per germline. The CDR3 is 12 residues long. The CDR3 nucleotides are TGTGCCAGCAGCCCCCGGGGGTCAGGCTACACCTTC. Protein sequence: CASSPRGSGYTF.

The rearrangement joins TRBV5-4 to TRBJ1-6; the D is unclear. This CDR3 is built from 9 residues. CDR1 and CDR2 (germline): SGHNT, YYREEE (reference sequence). The V end lost 8 bases, the J end lost 10 bases, and 4 bases lay between the germline ends. The CDR3 nucleotides read TGTGCCAGTGGCTCACCCCTCCACTTT. It is translated as CASGSPLHF.

This chain connects TRBV7-6 to TRBJ2-7, with 7 bases aligning to TRBD1. J lost 3 bases, V lost 0 bases, and 8 bases had no gene match. Germline assignment: CDR1 SGHVS and CDR2 FNYEAQ. CDR3 size: 16 residues. CDR3 sequence (DNA): TGTGCCAGCAGCTTAGCTCCAGTCGGGACAGTCTACGAGCAGTACTTC. Amino acids: CASSLAPVGTVYEQYF.

The chain links TRBV7-3 to TRBJ1-4, with 7 bases matching TRBD1. Germline V gene data show CDR1 as SGHTA and CDR2 as FQGTGA. This CDR3 has 17 residues. V lost 2 bases to trimming and J lost 6 bases; unmatched junction nucleotides: 12. The CDR3 coding sequence is TGTGCCAGCAGCTTAGGTTTGTCCAGGCAGGGGGATGAAAAACTGTTTTTT. Protein: CASSLGLSRQGDEKLFF.

This clone was seen more than once but under ten times. This rearrangement joins TRBV14 to TRBJ1-1; 7 bases are shared with TRBD1. After removal of 1 base from V and 0 bases from J, the junction contained 2 bases not matched to a gene. The germline V gene encodes CDR1 SGHDN and CDR2 FVKESK. This CDR3 is 15 amino acids long. Here the CDR3 DNA reads TGTGCCAGCAGCCAAGGGACAGGTGTGAACACTGAAGCTTTCTTT. It translates to CASSQGTGVNTEAFF.

This clone has a handful of counts. The rearrangement uses TRBV4-2 and TRBJ1-5; no reliable D call. The CDR3 length is 15 residues. Looked up from germline, CDR1 is LGHNA and CDR2 is YNFKEQ. Trimming took 0 bases from V and 6 from J, leaving 12 bases between them. CDR3 in DNA: TGTGCCAGCAGCCAAGAGGAACGAGGCGCTCAGCCCCAGCATTTT. It codes for CASSQEERGAQPQHF.

This clone was observed a single time. This sequence joins TRBV11-1 and TRBJ2-1; D possibly corresponds to TRBD1 (6 bases). CDR3 size: 12 residues. Trimming cost V 1 base and J 12 bases, with 10 bases left between them. CDR1 and CDR2 from the germline V gene are SGHAT and FQDESV (reference sequence). The CDR3 coding sequence is TGTGCCAGCAGCTTAGTGACCAGGGGGCAGTTCTTC. The encoded protein is CASSLVTRGQFF. The entire variable domain, with the rest obtained from reference TRBV11-1 and TRBJ2-1, is as follows: EAEVAQSPRYKITEKSQAVAFWCDPISGHATLYWYRQILGQGPELLVQFQDESVVDDSQLPKDRFSAERLKGVDSTLKIQPAELGDSAMYLCASSLVTRGQFFGPGTRLTVL.

The rearrangement joins TRBV11-2 to TRBJ2-3; tentatively, D is TRBD2 (7 bases). CDR1 is SGHAT, CDR2 FQNNGV, per germline. V was cut by 1 base and J by 0 bases, with 14 bases left in between. There are 17 residues in the CDR3. In nucleotides, the CDR3 is TGTGCCAGCAGCTTAGCGCGGGGGCAACCTAGCACAGATACGCAGTATTTT. Translated: CASSLARGQPSTDTQYF.

The rearrangement uses TRBV5-1 and TRBJ2-3; D gene uncertain. The ends were cut back, 0 bases at V and 3 bases at J, with 8 bases in the middle. CDR1 and CDR2 (germline): SGHRS, YFSETQ. CDR3 length equals 14 residues. DNA of the CDR3: TGCGCCAGCAGCTTGGACTCCGCAACAGATACGCAGTATTTT. Protein product: CASSLDSATDTQYF.